This paragraph reports one TCR beta chain. This CDR3 comprises 15 residues. V shed 5 bases, J shed 0 bases, and the junction held 6 bases outside the gene matches. CDR1 is LGHNT, CDR2 FRNRAP, per germline. TCRdb keeps only in-frame clones here, not all; method: immunoSEQ multiplex PCR. The repertoire includes roughly 2,500,000 clones, 80% to 95% of them detected once, and 0.36% sits in the top ten. These data come from a study of shared clonotypes between healthy human individuals. The specimen was naive CD4+ T cells from PBMCs. Subset: CD45RA+ positively selected. This chain connects TRBV12-5 to TRBJ2-5, with 7 bases that match TRBD1. The TCR comes from a man aged 18-30 years in good health. Some clones in this sample may be carry-over from other donors' samples. As DNA, the CDR3 is TGTGCTAGTGGTAGGACCGGGACAGACCAAGAGACCCAGTACTTC. Protein sequence: CASGRTGTDQETQYF.